The 25 T cell receptor beta chains listed next were all sequenced from one sample in a study of shared clonotypes between healthy human individuals. Produced via immunoSEQ multiplex PCR; TCRdb's table is partial and in-frame only. This sample has hundreds of thousands of clones, with about 92% found just once. Selected positively for CCR7 and CD45RO-negative, naive CD8 cells excluded terminally differentiated effector memory CD45RA+ cells. Material: naive CD8+ T cells sorted from blood. These receptors all come from a man aged 25 to 40 in good health.

This clone appeared a few times. The rearrangement links TRBV4-1 to TRBJ2-7; 11 bases fit TRBD2. CDR1 and CDR2 (germline): MGHRA, YSYEKL. J lost 2 bases, V lost 6 bases, and 12 bases had no gene match. CDR3 length equals 17 residues. The CDR3 DNA sequence: TGCGCCAGCAGTACTACTAGCGGGAGTCCTGGGACCTACGAGCAGTACTTC. Its translation: CASSTTSGSPGTYEQYF.

The chain links TRBV7-9 to TRBJ2-7; D call uncertain. The CDR3 is 13 residues long. Trimming left V 4 bases short and J 0 bases short, with 7 bases between. The germline V gene encodes CDR1 SEHNR and CDR2 FQNEAQ (reference sequence). Here the CDR3 DNA reads TGTGCCAGCAGCTACATAAGCTCCTACGAGCAGTACTTC. Its protein product is CASSYISSYEQYF.

This chain connects TRBV7-9 to TRBJ2-5; no clear D. Trimming took 4 bases from V and 4 from J, leaving 7 bases between them. CDR1 and CDR2 (germline): SEHNR, FQNEAQ (reference sequence). CDR3 length: 12 amino acids. CDR3 amino acids: CASSSLGETQYF. The CDR3 DNA reads TGTGCCAGCAGCTCATTGGGAGAGACCCAGTACTTC.

The chain combines TRBV5-1 with TRBJ2-1, with 8 positions matching TRBD1. The CDR3 has 18 amino acids. With 4 bases clipped from V and 3 bases from J, the junction kept 15 bases outside the gene matches. Germline V CDR1 and CDR2: SGHRS, YFSETQ. Here the CDR3 DNA reads TGCGCCAGCAGCCTAAACAGACAGGGGATGGCGGGCTACAATGAGCAGTTCTTC. This codes for CASSLNRQGMAGYNEQFF.

J is TRBJ2-1 and V is TRBV7-9; D is undetermined. The V end lost 1 base, the J end lost 13 bases, and 8 bases lay between the germline ends. Germline V gene lookup returns CDR1 SEHNR and CDR2 FQNEAQ (reference sequence). This CDR3 comprises 11 residues. CDR3 in amino acids: CASSLDPTQFF. The CDR3, as DNA: TGTGCCAGCAGCTTAGACCCGACCCAGTTCTTC.

Here the CDR3 reads CASSLAPLGTGELFF. The DNA of the CDR3 is TGTGCCAGCAGTTTGGCCCCTCTAGGCACCGGGGAGCTGTTTTTT. The chain combines TRBV27 with TRBJ2-2; D remains ambiguous. Germline V gives CDR1 MNHEY, CDR2 SMNVEV (reference sequence). This CDR3 region has 15 residues. The V and J ends lost 3 bases and 4 bases respectively, with 12 bases between them.

The chain has TRBV4-1 and TRBJ2-2; TRBD1 aligns across 8 bases. CDR1 and CDR2 (germline): MGHRA, YSYEKL. Germline trimming cut 5 bases from V and 1 base from J; bases unmatched to any gene: 6. The CDR3 is 16 residues long. CDR3 loop: CASSSLGTGNTGELFF. The CDR3 region has the DNA TGCGCCAGCAGCAGCTTAGGGACAGGGAACACCGGGGAGCTGTTTTTT.

V usage is TRBV7-6 and J usage is TRBJ2-1; 9 positions agree with TRBD2. The CDR3 has 15 residues. Germline CDR1 and CDR2: SGHVS and FNYEAQ. V gave up 5 bases and J gave up 2 bases; unmatched junction bases: 4. The CDR3 bases are TGTGCCAGCAGCCCGACTAGCGGAGCCTACAATGAGCAGTTCTTC. It yields the protein CASSPTSGAYNEQFF.

This clone has only one observation. V is TRBV10-1 and J is TRBJ1-4, with D perhaps matching TRBD1 (5 bases). The CDR3 has 16 residues. Germline CDR1 and CDR2: WNHNN and SYGVQD (reference sequence). With 8 bases removed from V and 1 base from J, the gap between germline ends came to 17 bases. The DNA for the CDR3 is TGCGCCAGCGGGGCGAGGGGCGAGGTAACTAATGAAAAACTGTTTTTT. This codes for CASGARGEVTNEKLFF.

This clone was counted a single time. CDR3 protein: CASSSGLEDTQYF. For the CDR3, the DNA is TGTGCCAGCAGCTCGGGACTAGAGGATACGCAGTATTTT. J is TRBJ2-3 and V is TRBV7-3; 8 bases line up with TRBD2. The CDR3 extends over 13 amino acids. V shed 4 bases and J 6 bases; nucleotides not matched to a gene: 3. Germline CDR1 reads SGHTA; CDR2 reads FQGTGA.

The chain employs TRBV9 and TRBJ2-6, with D possibly being TRBD2 (5 bases). Trimming took off 9 bases at V and 2 bases at J, with 9 bases between the two ends. The CDR3 sequence is 13 residues long. Germline CDR1 is SGDLS and CDR2 is YYNGEE. The CDR3 nucleotides read TGTGCCACTCGGGGTCCTGGGGCCAACGTCCTGACTTTC. Translation gives CATRGPGANVLTF.

The rearrangement links TRBV28 to TRBJ2-1; D may be TRBD1 or TRBD2 (5 bases each). V shed 8 bases and J shed 8 bases, with 13 bases lying between them. The CDR3 contains 12 residues. The germline gives CDR1 MDHEN, CDR2 SYDVKM. CDR3 nucleotide sequence: TGTGCCAGCGTTGGGACGGACGATGAGCAGTTCTTC. Amino acids: CASVGTDDEQFF.

The chain couples TRBV19 to TRBJ2-7; 9 nucleotides align to TRBD1. Germline lookup yields CDR1 LNHDA and CDR2 SQIVND (reference sequence). The V segment lost 9 bases and the J segment 6 bases; nucleotides outside the gene matches: 9. The CDR3 loop spans 13 amino acids. The CDR3 reads CASSPGTGFEQYF. The DNA of the CDR3 is TGTGCCAGCAGCCCCGGGACAGGGTTCGAGCAGTACTTC.

This rearrangement joins TRBV27 to TRBJ2-3; TRBD2 aligns across 9 bases. CDR3 size: 17 residues. J lost 5 bases, V lost 5 bases, and 14 bases had no gene match. Germline loops: CDR1 MNHEY, CDR2 SMNVEV (reference sequence). This CDR3 reads CASSPDYSGSGGDTQYF. The CDR3 DNA sequence: TGTGCCAGCAGTCCTGATTATAGCGGGAGCGGTGGAGATACGCAGTATTTT.

The V and J genes are TRBV6-5 and TRBJ2-7; D unresolved. Germline V gives CDR1 MNHEY, CDR2 SVGAGI. The CDR3 covers 14 residues. Trimming removed 5 bases at V and 3 bases at J, with 14 bases between. The CDR3 is CASSPISIHYEQYF. In DNA form, the CDR3 reads TGTGCCAGCAGTCCCATCTCCATCCACTACGAGCAGTACTTC.

This chain uses TRBV2 with TRBJ2-7, with 9 bases fitting TRBD1. The germline CDR1 and CDR2 sequences are SNHLY and FYNNEI. The CDR3 is 13 amino acids. V lost 7 bases, J lost 5 bases, and 6 bases stayed unmatched. CDR3 residues: CASNSQGAHEQYF. In nucleotides, the CDR3 is TGTGCCAGCAATTCACAGGGGGCCCACGAGCAGTACTTC.

The chain carries TRBV7-6 and TRBJ2-1, with 8 positions matching TRBD2. Germline trimming cut 5 bases from V and 15 bases from J; bases unmatched to any gene: 12. Germline assignment: CDR1 SGHVS and CDR2 FNYEAQ. This CDR3 has 13 amino acids. This CDR3 reads CASSTPGLEGPFF. The CDR3 nucleotides are TGTGCCAGCAGCACCCCGGGACTAGAGGGTCCGTTCTTC.

This rearrangement joins TRBV11-2 to TRBJ2-7, with D unresolved. CDR3 length: 16 amino acids. The germline V gene has CDR1 SGHAT and CDR2 FQNNGV. V was clipped by 5 bases and J by 5 bases, with 22 bases between them. CDR3 DNA sequence: TGTGCCAGCAGCGCCCTAGGGTTTTCCCGGATAAACGAGCAGTACTTC. This sequence encodes CASSALGFSRINEQYF.

J is TRBJ2-7 and V is TRBV7-9; unclear D gene. The CDR3 contains 15 residues. CDR1 and CDR2 (germline): SEHNR, FQNEAQ (reference sequence). Trimming removed 3 bases from V and 4 bases from J, with 16 bases in between. CDR3 residues: CASSFRLSPSYEQYF. The CDR3 DNA reads as TGTGCCAGCAGCTTCAGACTTTCCCCCTCTTACGAGCAGTACTTC.

This chain connects TRBV7-3 to TRBJ2-3; 9 bases align to TRBD2. The CDR3 is 15 amino acids. Unmatched junction bases numbered 4, after V lost 3 bases and J lost 3 bases. Germline V gene data show CDR1 as SGHTA and CDR2 as FQGTGA. CDR3 DNA: TGTGCCAGCAGCTTGGCGGGAGGGCCAACAGATACGCAGTATTTT. Protein: CASSLAGGPTDTQYF.

V is TRBV27 and J is TRBJ2-7; 9 bases line up with TRBD2. Trimming took 3 bases from V and 0 from J; bases not matched to a gene: 6. The V gene's germline CDR1 is MNHEY and CDR2 SMNVEV (reference sequence). The CDR3 is made up of 16 amino acids. The DNA for the CDR3 is TGTGCCAGCAGTTTCCGTGGCGGGAGGGACTCCTACGAGCAGTACTTC. Its translation: CASSFRGGRDSYEQYF.

The J gene is TRBJ2-1, the V gene TRBV12-5; the D is unclear. The V end was cut by 6 bases, the J end by 3 bases, with 9 bases between. The CDR3 runs 13 residues. Germline V gene data show CDR1 as LGHNT and CDR2 as FRNRAP. CDR3 loop: CASGAVNYNEQFF. CDR3 in DNA: TGTGCTAGTGGGGCCGTTAACTACAATGAGCAGTTCTTC. Variable domain in full (rest from reference TRBV12-5 and TRBJ2-1): DARVTQTPRHKVTEMGQEVTMRCQPILGHNTVFWYRQTMMQGLELLAYFRNRAPLDDSGMPKDRFSAEMPDATLATLKIQPSEPRDSAVYFCASGAVNYNEQFFGPGTRLTVL.

The chain carries TRBV6-6 and TRBJ2-1; 10 bases map to TRBD2. Germline CDR1 is MNHNY and CDR2 is SVGAGI (reference sequence). V trimming: 7 bases; J trimming: 3 bases; junction bases outside the gene matches: 9. CDR3 length: 16 amino acids. The CDR3 reads CASTPSGRAIYNEQFF. The DNA for the CDR3 is TGTGCCAGCACCCCAAGCGGGAGGGCCATCTACAATGAGCAGTTCTTC.

The chain couples TRBV15 to TRBJ1-4; D may be TRBD1 (6 bases). Deletions cut 0 bases from V and 8 bases from J, with 22 bases between. This CDR3 comprises 18 residues. CDR1 is LNHNV, CDR2 YYDKDF, per germline (reference sequence). The CDR3 DNA is TGTGCCACCAGCAGAGAGGGGGTCGGGGGGCGATTAAAAGAAAAACTGTTTTTT. This gives the protein CATSREGVGGRLKEKLFF.

This rearrangement joins TRBV28 to TRBJ1-5; D is possibly TRBD1 (5 bases). The germline gives CDR1 MDHEN, CDR2 SYDVKM. V was cut by 7 bases and J by 7 bases, with 14 bases left in between. This CDR3 spans 13 amino acids. CDR3 nucleotide sequence: TGTGCCAGCACCCCTGGGGGGAACCAGCCCCAGCATTTT. Its protein product is CASTPGGNQPQHF.